These 12 T cell receptor beta chains were sequenced from one sample in a study of Ad26.COV2.S vaccination and SARS-CoV-2 variants. The treatment: 15 to 20 received Ad26.COV2.S at low or high dose, single or two shots; 5 received placebo; per-sample allocation not given. All samples were drawn on day 63, counting from the first vaccine or placebo injection. Sequenced by immunoSEQ multiplex PCR; TCRdb stores in-frame clones only, minus some. The table has about 350,000 clones, about 85% seen once. The source was peripheral blood, collected in a trial of Ad26.COV2.S vaccine versus placebo. These TCRs come from a person aged 18-60 years who received the Ad26.COV2.S COVID-19 vaccine or a placebo.

The rearrangement joins TRBV24-1 to TRBJ2-7; 9 bases fit TRBD1. Trimming removed 9 bases from V and 2 bases from J; junction bases left unmatched: 7. This CDR3 comprises 14 residues. CDR1 is KGHDR and CDR2 is SFDVKD in the germline V gene. This CDR3 is CATGKRQGAYEQYF. CDR3 nucleotides: TGTGCCACCGGAAAGAGACAGGGGGCCTACGAGCAGTACTTC.

This chain uses TRBV7-2 with TRBJ2-5, with 10 bases fitting TRBD2. Germline CDR1 reads SGHTA; CDR2 reads FQGNSA. The CDR3 runs to 16 residues. V lost 0 bases to trimming and J lost 3 bases; unmatched junction nucleotides: 4. CDR3 amino acids: CASSLAGTSVEETQYF. Here the CDR3 DNA reads TGTGCCAGCAGCTTAGCGGGGACTAGCGTCGAAGAGACCCAGTACTTC.

This chain joins TRBV5-1 and TRBJ1-5; D is undetermined. CDR1 is SGHRS and CDR2 is YFSETQ in the germline V gene. This CDR3 region has 15 residues. V lost 1 base, J lost 2 bases, and 10 bases lay in between. The CDR3 spells CASSLSAGGNQPQHF. In DNA, the CDR3 is TGCGCCAGCAGCTTGTCTGCTGGGGGCAATCAGCCCCAGCATTTT.

This clone was seen repeatedly, ten times or more. The chain couples TRBV6-2 or TRBV6-3 to TRBJ1-2; weak D call: TRBD1 (5 bases). Germline V gene sequence: CDR1 MNHEY, CDR2 SVGEGT. Trimming took off 2 bases at V and 3 bases at J, with 7 bases between the two ends. This CDR3 has 13 residues. CDR3 sequence (DNA): TGTGCCAGCAGTTACGTGGGGGACTATGGCTACACCTTC. This gives the protein CASSYVGDYGYTF.

The V call is TRBV29-1, the J call TRBJ2-5, with D perhaps TRBD1 or TRBD2 (6 bases each). Germline loops: CDR1 SQVTM, CDR2 ANQGSEA. The CDR3 is 13 amino acids. Between the trimmed V and J ends, which lost 0 bases and 4 bases, there was a span of 9 bases. CDR3 bases: TGCAGCGTTGAAGAACAGGGAGGAGAGACCCAGTACTTC. This gives the protein CSVEEQGGETQYF.

The chain combines TRBV6-5 with TRBJ1-2, with D unresolved. The V gene lost 6 bases and the J gene lost 1 base, with 6 bases spanning the gap. Germline V gives CDR1 MNHEY, CDR2 SVGAGI. The CDR3 has 12 amino acids. CDR3 loop: CASRPNNYGYTF. The CDR3 region has the DNA TGTGCCAGCAGGCCCAATAACTATGGCTACACCTTC.

The J gene is TRBJ1-3, the V gene TRBV5-1; D gene unclear. Germline CDR1 and CDR2: SGHRS and YFSETQ. Trimming took 6 bases from V and 0 from J, leaving 4 bases between them. The CDR3 length is 12 residues. CDR3 bases: TGCGCCAGCATGGACTCTGGAAACACCATATATTTT. Amino acids: CASMDSGNTIYF.

This sequence joins TRBV30 and TRBJ2-1, with D uncertain. This CDR3 comprises 11 residues. The germline V gene encodes CDR1 GTSNPN and CDR2 SVGIG (reference sequence). V lost 2 bases and J 10 bases, leaving 9 bases between the germline ends. CDR3 protein: CAWSIKIEQFF. In DNA form, the CDR3 reads TGTGCCTGGAGTATAAAAATAGAGCAGTTCTTC.

The chain employs TRBV5-6 and TRBJ2-4; no definite D call. Trimming cost V 0 bases and J 9 bases, with 10 bases left between them. Germline-derived CDR1 and CDR2 are SGHDT and YYEEEE. This CDR3 is built from 13 residues. In DNA form, the CDR3 reads TGTGCCAGCAGCTTGGTGGGGTACGGCATTCAGTACTTC. As protein: CASSLVGYGIQYF.

The chain has TRBV7-6 and TRBJ2-7; D uncertain. This CDR3 region has 15 residues. CDR1 and CDR2 from the germline V gene are SGHVS and FNYEAQ. V was trimmed by 4 bases and J by 3 bases, leaving 16 bases between them. In nucleotides, the CDR3 is TGTGCCAGCAGCTCGAACCCGGAGCCGCACTACGAGCAGTACTTC. Protein product: CASSSNPEPHYEQYF.

This chain uses TRBV4-1 with TRBJ1-5; TRBD1 matches at 10 bases. This CDR3 is built from 15 residues. Germline V gives CDR1 MGHRA, CDR2 YSYEKL. The J segment lost 6 bases and the V segment lost 4 bases, leaving 6 bases of the junction unmatched. Here the CDR3 reads CASSPGTGDSQPQHF. In DNA, the CDR3 is TGCGCCAGCAGCCCGGGGACAGGGGATAGTCAGCCCCAGCATTTT.

J is TRBJ2-3 and V is TRBV4-3; D might be TRBD1 (5 bases). From germline, CDR1 is LGHNA and CDR2 YSLEER. V lost 0 bases, J lost 5 bases, and 12 bases lay in between. This CDR3 has 15 residues. Here the CDR3 reads CASSQEGVKVDTQYF. In DNA form, the CDR3 reads TGCGCCAGCAGCCAAGAAGGGGTAAAGGTAGATACGCAGTATTTT.